This T cell receptor beta chain comes out of a study of blood T cell repertoires in COVID-19. Turning to the study itself: There were acute and convalescent COVID-19 samples, and they came from the United States, Italy and Spain. Nucleic acid was either cDNA or gDNA, and it came from T cells, B-cell-depleted T cells, or PBMCs.

As processed by the authors: Reference gene primer amplification gave nucleated cell count estimates. Assay: immunoSEQ multiplex PCR; the TCRdb copy retains only in-frame clones and omits some. That table furnishes V, J and clone size, whereas the DNA furnished D and trimming. The table includes roughly 6,100 clones, roughly 80% detected once. Germline CDR1 SGHRS, CDR2 YFSETQ. With 2 bases removed from V and 5 bases from J, the gap between germline ends came to 16 bases. CDR3 length equals 15 residues. The receptor was derived from a human donor with active COVID-19. The donor label of this sample is uncertain. Sequencing was done on a sample of peripheral blood. The chain joins TRBV5-1 to TRBJ1-1; D remains unclear. The CDR3 region is CASSFHSFTGTEAFF. The CDR3 DNA is TGCGCCAGCAGCTTTCACAGCTTTACGGGGACTGAAGCTTTCTTT.